The next 25 T cell receptor beta chains were all read from a single sample in a study of tumor-infiltrating lymphocytes in oesophageal squamous cell carcinoma. TCRdb reanalysed the PCR reads using MiXCR and keeps one entry per CDR3 protein. Of 23,000 or so distinct CDR3 sequences in the sample, roughly two fifths are singletons; the top ten hold 30% to 45%. The sequenced material came from esophageal tumor tissue. The receptors derive from a male donor with esophageal squamous cell carcinoma.

This clonotype showed up many times. The chain has TRBV6-2 or TRBV6-3 and TRBJ2-7; D is perhaps TRBD2 (6 bases). V lost 2 bases and J lost 1, with 9 bases in between. Germline CDR1 reads MNHEY; CDR2 reads SVGEGT. The CDR3 runs to 14 residues. The CDR3 reads CASSYRGLSYEQYF. As DNA, the CDR3 is TGTGCCAGCAGTTACCGGGGACTTTCCTACGAGCAGTACTTC.

V usage is TRBV7-2 and J usage is TRBJ2-1, with D tentatively TRBD2 (6 bases). The J call is doubtful: the DNA matches TRBJ2-7 better. This CDR3 contains 18 residues. Germline-derived CDR1 and CDR2 are SGHTA and FQGNSA. The CDR3 here is CASSLVGSGWSSYNEQYF. The CDR3 DNA is TGTGCCAGCAGCTTAGTTGGTAGCGGCTGGAGCTCCTACAATGAGCAGTACTTC.

The table lists this clonotype with a few counts. V usage is TRBV18 and J usage is TRBJ2-2, with 12 bases fitting TRBD2. CDR3 size: 16 residues. Unmatched junction bases numbered 1, after V lost 1 base and J lost 4 bases. Germline CDR1 is KGHSH and CDR2 is LQKENI. The CDR3 reads CASSPQGLAGTGELFF. CDR3 bases: TGTGCCAGCTCACCACAGGGACTAGCGGGCACCGGGGAGCTGTTTTTT.

This clonotype was found many times. This chain uses TRBV28 with TRBJ1-5; unclear D gene. The CDR3 has 15 amino acids. The V gene lost 6 bases and the J gene lost 5 bases, with 17 bases spanning the gap. Germline V gene data show CDR1 as MDHEN and CDR2 as SYDVKM. CDR3 bases: TGTGCCAGCAGCCCAGTGATTGGGCTCGATCAGCCCCAGCATTTT. Protein product: CASSPVIGLDQPQHF.

This clonotype has only a few counts. This clone may be a read error of a much larger clone one base away. The chain combines TRBV5-1 with TRBJ2-1, with a tentative D call TRBD1 (5 bases). With the DNA end fitting TRBJ2-7 better, the J assignment may be wrong. The CDR3 runs to 16 residues. The V gene's germline CDR1 is SGHRS and CDR2 YFSETQ. In DNA form, the CDR3 reads TGCGCCAGCAGCTTGGAGGAAGGGGATTTCTACAATGAGCAGTACTTC. Its protein is CASSLEEGDFYNEQYF.

Points on this clonotype: A much larger clone differs from this one at a single base, so this may be a read error. The chain is built from TRBV6-4 and TRBJ2-7, with D hard to call. Germline values: CDR1 MRHNA, CDR2 SNTAGT. This CDR3 comprises 11 residues. Trimming removed 0 bases at V and 7 bases at J, with 4 bases between. The CDR3: CASSDSGEQYF. CDR3 sequence (DNA): TGTGCCAGCAGTGACTCAGGGGAGCAGTACTTC.

The gene calls are TRBV12-3 or TRBV12-4 and TRBJ2-4; maybe TRBD1 (6 bases). The CDR3 runs 13 residues. V was shortened by 6 bases and J by 3 bases, with 9 bases between the two germline ends. The CDR3 DNA follows: TGTGCCAGCAGGGGACACAGCAAAAACATTCAGTACTTC. Residues: CASRGHSKNIQYF.

This clonotype was seen repeatedly, ten times or more. The chain links TRBV5-4 to TRBJ2-1, with D possibly being TRBD2 (5 bases). V lost 0 bases and J lost 8, with 9 bases in between. The CDR3 sequence is 13 residues long. The germline V gene encodes CDR1 SGHNT and CDR2 YYREEE (reference sequence). This CDR3 reads CASSLDLAHEQFF. CDR3 DNA: TGTGCCAGCAGCTTGGACCTAGCCCATGAGCAGTTCTTC.

There are a few counts of this clonotype. CDR3 loop: CASSLALMGLSSYEQYF. CDR3 DNA sequence: TGTGCCAGCAGCTTAGCGCTTATGGGCCTGAGCTCCTACGAGCAGTACTTC. V is TRBV7-2 and J is TRBJ2-7; no definite D call. V dropped 0 bases and J dropped 0 bases, with 15 bases sitting between them. Germline CDR1 and CDR2: SGHTA and FQGNSA. CDR3 length equals 17 residues.

In its sample, this clonotype was seen many times. The chain employs TRBV12-3 or TRBV12-4 and TRBJ2-7; D possibly uses TRBD1 or TRBD2 (6 bases each). This CDR3 has 14 residues. Trimming took off 2 bases at V and 4 bases at J, with 12 bases between the two ends. Here the CDR3 reads CASSLTGAGYEQYF. The CDR3 region has the DNA TGTGCCAGCAGTTTAACGGGGGCAGGTTACGAGCAGTACTTC.

The table lists this clonotype with many counts. V is TRBV12-3 or TRBV12-4 and J is TRBJ2-7; weak D call: TRBD1 (6 bases). The CDR3 covers 13 residues. V was cut by 7 bases and J by 6 bases, with 16 bases left in between. CDR3 sequence reads: CASTPHEGGEQYF. The CDR3 DNA reads TGTGCCAGCACCCCCCACGAAGGGGGCGAGCAGTACTTC.

In its sample, this clonotype was seen once. The chain links TRBV28 to TRBJ1-5; D is unclear. The germline CDR1 and CDR2 sequences are MDHEN and SYDVKM. V dropped 5 bases and J dropped 7 bases, with 18 bases sitting between them. The CDR3 totals 15 residues. The CDR3 DNA sequence: TGTGCCAGCAGTCCACCTCGGGGAACAGAACAGCCCCAGCATTTT. Amino acid sequence: CASSPPRGTEQPQHF.

V is TRBV7-3 and J is TRBJ2-4; 15 nucleotides agree with TRBD2. Gene TRBJ2-1 matches the end of the DNA better, so the J call may be wrong. CDR3 size: 15 residues. Germline lookup yields CDR1 SGHTA and CDR2 FQGTGA. The CDR3 protein is CASSLGLAGGNEQFF. The CDR3 nucleotides read TGTGCCAGCAGCCTGGGACTAGCGGGAGGCAATGAGCAGTTCTTC.

V and J are TRBV7-3 and TRBJ2-1, with 8 nucleotides matching TRBD1. The J call may be faulty, since TRBJ2-7 better matches the DNA end. The germline V gene encodes CDR1 SGHTA and CDR2 FQGTGA. This CDR3 spans 13 amino acids. The CDR3 nucleotides read TGTGCCAGCAGCTCCGGGACAGGTAGCGAGCAGTACTTC. Encoded protein: CASSSGTGSEQYF.

This clonotype was found many times. CDR3 coding DNA: TGTGCCAGCAATAGCGGCGGAGATACGCAGTATTTT. Residues: CASNSGGDTQYF. The chain employs TRBV27 and TRBJ2-3; perhaps TRBD2 as D (6 bases). The CDR3 loop spans 12 amino acids. V lost 7 bases and J lost 5, with 10 bases in between. Germline assignment: CDR1 MNHEY and CDR2 SMNVEV (reference sequence).

The chain links TRBV10-3 to TRBJ2-1; maybe TRBD2 (6 bases). The CDR3 consists of 17 residues. In germline, CDR1 is ENHRY, CDR2 SYGVKD. Trimming took 4 bases from V and 0 from J, leaving 16 bases between them. The CDR3 spells CAISGTLAPSSYNEQFF. CDR3 nucleotides: TGTGCCATCAGTGGTACTCTAGCGCCGAGCTCCTACAATGAGCAGTTCTTC.

The table lists this clonotype with a few counts. This clone may be a read error of a much larger clone one base away. The rearrangement uses TRBV5-1 and TRBJ2-1, with 8 nucleotides matching TRBD2. Germline V gene lookup returns CDR1 SGHRS and CDR2 YFSETQ. The trim removed 5 bases at V and 10 bases at J, leaving 14 bases unmatched. The CDR3 is 15 amino acids. The CDR3: CASSHQPGGTYEQFF. CDR3 bases: TGCGCCAGCAGTCATCAACCGGGAGGGACCTACGAGCAGTTCTTC.

This clonotype was detected a few times. The V gene is TRBV7-3, the J gene TRBJ2-5; D is possibly TRBD1 or TRBD2 (6 bases each). Deletions cut 5 bases from V and 4 bases from J, with 11 bases between. The CDR3 extends over 13 amino acids. Germline V CDR1 and CDR2: SGHTA, FQGTGA. CDR3 sequence: CASSQGGRETQYF. The CDR3 region has the DNA TGTGCCAGCAGCCAAGGGGGGAGAGAGACCCAGTACTTC.

This clonotype was picked up many times. The V gene is TRBV19, the J gene TRBJ1-5; D gene ambiguous. Per the germline V gene, CDR1 is LNHDA and CDR2 is SQIVND (reference sequence). Trimming removed 6 bases at V and 7 bases at J, with 13 bases between. The CDR3 loop spans 13 amino acids. CDR3 nucleotides: TGTGCCAGTAGCCCGGACTTGAACCAGCCCCAGCATTTT. This gives the protein CASSPDLNQPQHF.

Only a few counts were recorded for this clonotype. With a much larger clone just one base away, this may be a read error. This CDR3 is missing its conserved last phenylalanine or tryptophan, likely due to a read error. This chain connects TRBV11-2 to TRBJ2-7; 11 positions agree with TRBD1. V gave up 5 bases and J gave up 4 bases; unmatched junction bases: 7. CDR3 length: 15 amino acids. In germline, CDR1 is SGHAT, CDR2 FQNNGV. Here the CDR3 DNA reads TGTGCCAGCAGCCCCCGGGGGACAGGGGGTTACGAGCAGTACTTA. Translated: CASSPRGTGGYEQYL.

The chain employs TRBV7-3 and TRBJ2-3, with D hard to call. Trimming removed 9 bases from V and 4 bases from J, with 8 bases in between. Germline V gene sequence: CDR1 SGHTA, CDR2 FQGTGA. This CDR3 spans 11 amino acids. The CDR3 DNA reads as TGTGCCAGTGGGTTTGCAGATACGCAGTATTTT. This codes for CASGFADTQYF.

This sequence joins TRBV7-2 and TRBJ2-1; D tentatively reads TRBD1 or TRBD2 (6 bases each). Trimming shortened V by 0 bases and J by 4 bases, and 19 bases separated the two germline ends. The CDR3 has 18 residues. Germline CDR1 SGHTA, CDR2 FQGNSA. The CDR3 DNA reads TGTGCCAGCAGCTTAGCCCATAGGACACGGGGGCCTTACAATGAGCAGTTCTTC. It encodes CASSLAHRTRGPYNEQFF.

This clonotype was counted ten times or more. V usage is TRBV6-1 and J usage is TRBJ2-3; no definite D call. Trimming shortened V by 5 bases and J by 4 bases, and 16 bases separated the two germline ends. Germline-derived CDR1 and CDR2 are MNHNS and SASEGT. The CDR3 length is 15 residues. CDR3 in DNA: TGTGCCAGCAGTAGGACGGATACTGCTCCAGATACGCAGTATTTT. Its protein is CASSRTDTAPDTQYF.

As concerns this clonotype: Because it lacks the conserved phenylalanine or tryptophan at the end, this CDR3 is likely a read error. The DNA is omitted, as the CDR3 cannot be located on it reliably, and the CDR3 follows TCRdb's listing. V is TRBV6-1 and J is TRBJ2-5; the table calls TRBD2, which could not be checked here. Germline V lookup: CDR1 MNHNS, CDR2 SASEGT. Both ends counted, the CDR3 spans 18 residues. CDR3 residues: CASSDASGGRPYEQYFGS.

This clonotype has just a few counts. The chain couples TRBV5-1 to TRBJ1-2; D call uncertain. Germline V lookup: CDR1 SGHRS, CDR2 YFSETQ. The V end lost 4 bases, the J end lost 7 bases, and 17 bases lay between the germline ends. The CDR3 length is 14 residues. CDR3 protein: CASSGVTAFGGYTF. Here the CDR3 DNA reads TGCGCCAGCAGCGGGGTCACCGCCTTCGGTGGCTACACCTTC. The full variable domain, in which reference TRBV5-1 and TRBJ1-2 provide the parts outside the CDR3, is KAGVTQTPRYLIKTRGQQVTLSCSPISGHRSVSWYQQTPGQGLQFLFEYFSETQRNKGNFPGRFSGRQFSNSRSEMNVSTLELGDSALYLCASSGVTAFGGYTFGSGTRLTVV.